This TCR beta chain was identified in a study of cytomegalovirus exposure and HLA in healthy donors (TCRdb year 2017). Broadly, across the study: An earlier analysis of some 550 of the donors reported about 250 Gb of sequence data and 117 million unique TCR beta sequences from roughly 200 million T cells. About 310 gigabases of sequencing data and roughly 90 million unique TCR sequences were included in an early release covering around 600 HLA-typed donors. Alongside the repertoire data, information on donor age, sex, ethnicity and CMV serostatus was compiled. Every discovery cohort repertoire had been produced on one sequencing platform. Along with the approximately 650-subject first cohort, a separate validation cohort of some 130 different subjects was used. To decide whether each TCR beta V gene segment behaved as functional or pseudogenic, an earlier analysis of several hundred of the donors relied on high-throughput TCR beta sequencing. A later genetic analysis took genome-wide SNP genotypes for about 55% of the 666 donors and used that subset as a discovery cohort. Typing coverage differed by locus: A, B, C, DRB1 and DQB1 were typed in about 620-640 donors, DQA1 in 522, DPA1 in roughly 590, and DPB1 in 400 to 480. Across some 400 genotyped donors of the cohort, an average of about 240,000 unique TCR beta nucleotide sequences per donor were sequenced, and approximately 17% of those sequences were non-productive. The study combined high-throughput TCR immunosequencing, statistical association of individual TCRs with disease status, and machine learning to predict cytomegalovirus infection status. Roughly 5 DR-DQ haplotypes were handled as single units for association and clustering, since linkage in the cohort was strong. HLA typing included class I and class II loci at four-digit resolution. The study was designed to test whether signatures of past pathogen exposure could be identified by cataloging public T cell receptors. Of the roughly 410 genotyped donors, 81% were placed in the genetic ancestry cluster associated with self-reported Caucasian donors. A later analysis re-examined previously published TCR beta repertoires from around 670 donors and added high-resolution HLA genotyping to investigate patterns of TCR occurrence. Using immunosequencing, the study profiled T cell repertoires from some 670 subjects and related those repertoires to cytomegalovirus serostatus. The later analysis used no new phenotypic data to find candidate immune exposures, relying instead on TCR beta sequences and their occurrence across donors. Points the paper makes about the study in general: The presence/absence analyses assumed that sequencing depth was roughly uniform across donors, and that assumption may not be true. The cohort was sequenced for TCR beta chains only, and without alpha or paired-chain data the features that could be detected were limited. In vitro tests confirmed that a few of the cytomegalovirus-associated TCR beta chains recognize cytomegalovirus antigens. When HLA alleles, especially DR and DQ, strongly co-occurred, attributing TCR associations to individual alleles was difficult. Correlated functional status among segregating V segments might reflect linkage disequilibrium, but an unknown experimental factor could not be ruled out. In a later analysis, several top co-occurrence clusters were reported to appear linked to parvovirus B19, influenza, CMV and Epstein-Barr virus. Compared with equally common non-associated chains, HLA-associated TCR beta chains in a later analysis were more clonally expanded and had lower generation probabilities. CMV serostatus was the only immune exposure information available for the cohort. It was suggested by the authors that the approach could potentially be generalized to other disease states and immunological phenotypes. A later genetic analysis reported fewer N-insertions in productive TCRs among donors in an Asian-associated ancestry cluster than the 666-donor mean. A cluster of highly shared sequence variants was judged likely to represent a technical artifact of the sequencing pipeline. The 87-base-pair reads could not distinguish some IMGT-functional V segments, including TRBV6-2 and TRBV6-3, so those segments were excluded. Most TCR sequences were seen in very few donors, while some public TCRs were found in many individuals. A total of fewer than 200 TCR beta chains were listed by the study as associated with cytomegalovirus. In a later analysis, most CMV-associated TCR beta chains were found to appear HLA-restricted, with HLA associations seemingly driven largely by CMV exposure. A later analysis found that TCR association rates varied across HLA loci, with DRB1 alleles showing the most associated TCRs and HLA-C alleles the fewest. Cytomegalovirus status was reported to be diagnosed by the classifier with high specificity and sensitivity in both the original and validation cohorts. Because counts were too low, approximately 18 rarely observed V segments, including chromosome 9 orphons, were excluded from the earlier analysis of several hundred of the donors. A further reported finding was that TCR beta sequences accurately predicted the HLA-A and HLA-B alleles for most subjects in the first cohort. In a later genetic analysis, a missense DCLRE1C variant was associated with V-gene and J-gene trimming of TCR beta chains, and the association was replicated in an independent cohort. Specific HLA alleles were associated with 15,000 to 20,000 TCR beta sequences at a false discovery rate of 0.05 in a later analysis. Broadly in line with IMGT annotations, most TCR beta V segments showed up in productive rearrangements about 90% or about 30% of the time in an earlier analysis of 450 to 750 of the donors. HLA typing was unavailable for some donors at each locus, so association tests used only the typed subset.

The library relied on the immunoSEQ multiplex PCR assay. The multiplex PCR relied on a mix of 60 forward primers for TCR Vbeta segments and 13 reverse primers for TCR Jbeta segments. The CDR3 region of rearranged TCR beta genes was amplified from genomic DNA with a multiplex PCR assay. The amplified TCR beta libraries were sequenced on the Illumina HiSeq System as 87-base-pair reads. Per the original workflow: In a later analysis, roughly 80 million unique TCR beta chains were counted across the 690 or so repertoires, and roughly 11 million of these chains were shared by at least two donors. Raw reads were error-corrected and collapsed into unique sequences with a nearest-neighbor algorithm that merged closely related sequences to remove PCR and sequencing errors. V, D and J gene segments were assigned by aligning CDR3 sequences to IMGT reference sequences. Each retained sequence needed at least a six-nucleotide match to both a V gene segment and a J gene segment. Rearrangements were called productive when the CDR3 lacked stop codons and stayed in frame with V and J; all others were non-productive. CDR3 was defined according to IMGT convention as the region running from the second conserved V-encoded cysteine to the conserved J-encoded phenylalanine. The earlier analysis of around 640 of the donors excluded sequences that lacked an unambiguous match to a single V gene segment. An earlier analysis of fewer than 750 of the donors called V segments functional above 56.7% productive rearrangements and segregating when the between-donor standard deviation exceeded 5%. To diagnose cytomegalovirus status from the catalog of TCR beta chain sequences, a statistical classification framework was built. In a later analysis, TCR nucleotide sequences were compared against IMGT/GENE-DB human TR gene sequences so that V and J genes could be assigned. A later analysis assigned CDR3 sequences and most-parsimonious VDJ recombination scenarios with the TCRdist pipeline. In a later analysis, every TCR beta chain was defined by the combination of its CDR3 amino acid sequence and its V-gene family, and reads without a unique V-gene family were dropped. A later analysis removed 500 to 600 highly shared, low-generation-probability nucleotide sequences to deal with suspected cross-contamination and a sequencing artifact. In a later analysis, a clonal expansion index was calculated for each public chain from normalized within-repertoire ranks of inferred template counts. In a later analysis, generation probabilities were computed with a VDJ recombination model fitted to out-of-frame rearrangements, and the resulting probabilities were checked against IGoR. In a later analysis, TCR-TCR, TCR-HLA and TCR-CMV co-occurrence was scored with hypergeometric tests, and a repertoire-size bias correction was applied to TCR pairs. In a later analysis, false discovery rates were estimated by permuting HLA or CMV assignments 20 times. In a later analysis, co-occurring TCRs were grouped using DBSCAN, with TCRdist sequence similarity added in when clustering inside HLA-allele-positive subsets. Repertoires with fewer than 30,000 or more than 120,000 public chains were left out of co-occurrence clustering, as were about five repertoires with anomalous nucleotide sharing. Imported from immuneACCESS, the table was reduced by TCRdb to in-frame sequences with V and J called. These copies leave out some clones; in studies compared against another copy, an unresolved V gene accounts for under half, and the cause of the remainder is not known. The V and J calls and clone size are taken from that table; D and trimming were inferred from the DNA. Recorded for this sample are about 120,000 clones; approximately 72% of them occurred a single time. The ten largest clones add up to about 1.5% of the sample.

Based on the germline V gene (reference sequence), the CDR1 and CDR2 sequences are PRHDT and FYEKMQ. The CDR3 contains 19 residues, cysteine and phenylalanine counted. The read is trimmed to its CDR3 DNA, 57 bases read in frame from base 1. Trimming leaves V shorter by 4 bases and J shorter by 4 bases, with the junction holding 18 bases beyond the gene matches. About this clone: The clone's antigen remains unknown. Within one base of it there is no much larger clone, and no base qualities were kept.

The cohort was made up of about 610 healthy bone marrow donors. All cohort members were sampled while nominally healthy, although unrecorded immune exposures were likely present. The donor tested CMV seronegative, placing the donor among the 352 seronegative members of the cohort. A peripheral blood sample was provided by each donor, and peripheral blood mononuclear cells were used for TCR beta sequencing. Genomic DNA was extracted from the blood cell samples with the Qiagen DNeasy Blood Extraction Kit. The material sequenced was PBMCs. The TCR comes from a man aged 18 to 30 in good health and CMV-seronegative. The rearrangement joined TRBV13 to TRBJ2-5; 10 central bases correspond to TRBD1. The CDR3 region has the sequence CASSSSYGTGVVLPETQYF. Read as DNA, the sequence is TGTGCCAGCAGCTCAAGCTACGGGACAGGGGTCGTGCTGCCAGAGACCCAGTACTTC.